These 5 T cell receptor beta chains were sequenced from one sample in a study of cytomegalovirus exposure and HLA in healthy donors. PCR primers comprised 60 Vbeta and 13 Jbeta primers. TCRdb's table, derived via immunoSEQ multiplex PCR, lists solely in-frame clones and lacks some. The sample lists around 150,000 clones; over 60% were seen once. The material sequenced was PBMCs. Receptor source: a man between 35 and 55 years old in good health and CMV-seropositive.

The chain is built from TRBV27 and TRBJ2-5; 7 bases agree with TRBD2. CDR3 length: 11 residues. The germline CDR1 and CDR2 sequences are MNHEY and SMNVEV (reference sequence). CDR3 coding DNA: TGTGGGACTAGATTTTTGGAGACCCAGTACTTC. Encoded protein: CGTRFLETQYF.

The chain links TRBV4-2 to TRBJ2-7; 8 nucleotides agree with TRBD1. With 2 bases clipped from V and 5 bases from J, the junction kept 2 bases outside the gene matches. CDR3 size: 13 residues. CDR1 and CDR2 from the germline V gene are LGHNA and YNFKEQ. The CDR3 sequence is CASSQRTGNEQYF. CDR3 coding DNA: TGTGCCAGCAGCCAACGGACAGGGAACGAGCAGTACTTC.

Points on this clone: Germline and junction disagree at one end, which may indicate a read error. The V gene is TRBV7-7, the J gene TRBJ2-7, with 7 bases fitting TRBD2. The CDR3 is 15 residues long. CDR1 is SSHAT, CDR2 FNYEAQ, per germline (reference sequence). The CDR3 spells CASSLRRECSYEQYF. The CDR3 nucleotides are TGTGCTAGCAGCTTAAGGCGGGAGTGCTCCTACGAGCAGTACTTC. The full variable domain, its missing parts supplied by reference TRBV7-7 and TRBJ2-7, is GAGVSQSPRYKVTKRGQDVTLRCDPISSHATLYWYQQALGQGPEFLTYFNYEAQPDKSGLPSDRFSAERPEGSISTLTIQRTEQRDSAMYRCASSLRRECSYEQYFGPGTRLTVT.

The rearrangement joins TRBV10-2 to TRBJ2-7; 7 nucleotides match TRBD1. Germline-derived CDR1 and CDR2 are WSHSY and SAAADI. The CDR3 covers 13 residues. V shed 4 bases and J 4 bases; nucleotides not matched to a gene: 4. The CDR3 coding sequence is TGCGCCAGCAGTGTTAACAGGGGTTACGAGCAGTACTTC. Translating it yields CASSVNRGYEQYF.

The chain carries TRBV4-3 and TRBJ2-2, with a possible D match to TRBD1 (6 bases). The CDR3 is made up of 16 amino acids. The germline V gene has CDR1 LGHNA and CDR2 YSLEER. V was clipped by 0 bases and J by 4 bases, with 12 bases between them. The CDR3 sequence: CASSQDRGQFTGELFF. The CDR3 region has the DNA TGCGCCAGCAGCCAAGATCGAGGACAGTTCACCGGGGAGCTGTTTTTT.